This section outlines one T cell receptor (beta chain) sequence together with its context. The target of this receptor is not known. Base qualities are not recorded, but no much larger clone differs from it by a single base. The CDR3 regions of human TCRbeta chains were subjected to immunosequencing. Concerning the study's data processing: TCRs in the repertoires were matched against a reference library of SARS-CoV-2-specific TCRs that had been generated with the MIRA antigen-specificity platform. Breadth meant the fraction of unique TCRs that were SARS-CoV-2-associated, whereas depth meant the fraction of total T cells that were SARS-CoV-2-associated. Using the MIRA data, each spike-specific TCR was assigned both to the spike region to which the TCR was reactive and to a CD4 or CD8 class. Log10-transformed breadth and depth values were compared by one-way ANOVA with Sidak's multiple comparisons tests. TCRdb's version of the immuneACCESS table is confined to in-frame rearrangements and falls short of the full clone set. An unresolved V gene accounts for under half of the shortfall where checked; the remainder is of unknown origin. That table supplies the V and J calls and clone size; D and trimming were determined from the DNA. Here the sample has 150,000 to 200,000 clones; 94% occur a single time. Approximately 0.58% of the sample rests with the top ten.

These data originate in a study of T cell responses to AZD1222 COVID-19 vaccine listed by TCRdb under 2021. For the study in its entirety: Because spike-specific TCR depth and breadth did not differ between the two schedules, AZD1222 recipients who got a second dose at roughly 4 weeks were pooled with those who got a second dose at roughly 12 weeks. Trial participants were enrolled into age subgroups of 18-55, 56-69 and 70-plus years, which contained approximately 150, 28 and 58 TCR-sequenced participants, respectively. TCR sequencing was performed for roughly 240 trial participants, of whom approximately 200 were given two doses of AZD1222 and around 26 were given two doses of MenACWY control vaccine.

Summary of the overall study and its limitations: No day 14 peak-response samples were available, so repertoires were characterized only after the peak T cell response. Nearly half of unique spike-specific TCRs reportedly recognized epitopes outside regions mutated in the B.1.351 and B.1.1.7 variants. Most participants were white British and females outnumbered males, and the authors suggested that clonal diversity may have been underestimated. A significant rise in spike-specific TCR breadth and depth was observed after two AZD1222 doses relative to day 0 and relative to MenACWY recipients. Vaccine-associated CD4 TCRs spanned the whole spike protein, with dominant responses in regions 160-218 and 743-854. Only five to seven AZD1222 recipients were SARS-CoV-2 seropositive at baseline, limiting conclusions about previously exposed vaccinees. The 56-69-year group was small, and its depth increase did not reach significance, likely because of low power.

This sample's time point label indicates: baseline before first vaccination. The vaccinee samples were drawn from two UK trials, COV001 and COV002, one of which was a single-blind randomized controlled phase 2/3 trial testing AZD1222 (ChAdOx1 nCoV-19) in healthy adults. For TCRbeta chain sequencing, PBMC samples from trial participants were taken at day 0 and at day 28 after the second dose. The specimen comprised peripheral blood, sampled on day 0 of AZD1222 vaccination. This clonotype originated in an adult in good health.

The DNA sequence follows: TGTGCCAGCAGCCAGACCCGACAGGGTCTAGGCGAGCAGTACTTC. This codes for CASSQTRQGLGEQYF. This sequence uses TRBV7-8 and TRBJ2-7; 7 middle bases align to TRBD1. CDR1 and CDR2, per the germline V gene, are SGHVS and FQNEAQ. V has 5 bases trimmed and J has 6 bases trimmed; junction bases matching no gene number 13. CDR3 length: 15 amino acids, cysteine to phenylalanine. Of all the DNA, just the CDR3 is kept, 45 bases in frame from base 1.